The clone carrying this T cell receptor (beta chain) has only a few counts. Its antigen is unknown. The V segment lost 2 bases and the J segment 8 bases; nucleotides outside the gene matches: 18. Germline lookup yields CDR1 SGHDT and CDR2 YYEEEE. The CDR3 contains 19 residues. The data were taken from a study of CD8 T cells in ankylosing spondylitis. Libraries of TCR beta came from quantitative 5'-RACE with molecular barcodes. In TCRdb, the 5' RACE reads were re-called with MiXCR into one record per CDR3 protein. The sample has about 160,000 distinct CDR3 sequences, 9.8% seen once; the top ten hold less than 15%. Study conclusions and caveats: Made up of eight highly homologous variants, a TCR beta motif appeared characteristic of ankylosing spondylitis blood. Disease-associated clones were reportedly significantly overrepresented in matched ankylosing spondylitis synovial fluid.

Source material: blood, either unsorted or a sorted T cell fraction (not recorded which). The clonotype originates from a female donor with ankylosing spondylitis or in good health (not recorded which). The chain joins TRBV5-6 to TRBJ2-1; 11 positions agree with TRBD2. CDR3 bases: TGTGCCAGCAGCTTAGCAGGGACTAGCGGATTAGCGGGAGTCGATGAGCAGTTCTTC. Translating it yields CASSLAGTSGLAGVDEQFF.